This TCR beta chain was sequenced during a study of T cells in Graves' hyperthyroidism and ophthalmopathy. Exclusion of a patient resulted from uncontrolled infection, other autoimmune disease, pregnancy or lactation. Together with thyroid ultrasound, orbital computed tomography, serum thyroxine and TRAb, clinical symptoms were used for diagnoses. Amplified regions were TCR beta CDR3 sequences from RNA transcripts. With the HTBI primer set, the TCR CDR3 went through a first round of RT-PCR. TCRdb re-derived calls from the multiplex PCR reads in MiXCR, one entry per CDR3 protein. The data hold over 700,000 distinct CDR3 sequences, with 38% observed a single time. This sequence was found in a man younger than 35 with Graves' hyperthyroidism. Specimen: blood.

The CDR3 DNA is TGTGCCAGCAGCTCTAACACAGGGATAGGAACCCCCTACGAGCAGTACTTC. It encodes CASSSNTGIGTPYEQYF. This sequence joins TRBV7-9 and TRBJ2-7, with a possible D match to TRBD1 (6 bases). CDR1 SEHNR and CDR2 FQNEAQ come from the germline V gene (reference sequence). V lost 4 bases to trimming and J lost 2 bases, with 21 bases between them. The CDR3 length is 17 residues.